This entry features one TCR beta chain sequence. The V gene's germline CDR1 is GTSNPN and CDR2 SVGIG (reference sequence). The CDR3 spans 12 residues. Trimming removed 5 bases at V and 0 bases at J, with 7 bases between. This record comes from a study of brain T cells in children with intractable seizures. Here immunoSEQ multiplex PCR was the method, and the copy in TCRdb shows in-frame clones only, minus some. Found here are tens of thousands of clones, about 93% of them singletons; the top ten hold about 24%. The receptor's source is a girl aged 2-9 years with Rasmussen encephalitis and intractable seizures. This chain connects TRBV30 to TRBJ1-1; D perhaps matches TRBD1 (5 bases). The sequenced sample was peripheral blood, obtained at surgery. CDR3 sequence reads: CAWGHLNTEAFF. The CDR3 coding sequence is TGTGCCTGGGGACATCTGAACACTGAAGCTTTCTTT. Together with reference TRBV30 and TRBJ1-1, the CDR3 gives the full variable domain: SQTIHQWPATLVQPVGSPLSLECTVEGTSNPNLYWYRQAAGRGLQLLFYSVGIGQISSEVPQNLSASRPQDRQFILSSKKLLLSDSGFYLCAWGHLNTEAFFGQGTRLTVV.